These 8 T cell receptor beta chains came from one sample sequenced in a study of T-cell memory formation after mild COVID-19. A single record per CDR3 protein comes from TCRdb applying MiXCR to the 5' RACE reads. The sample comprises roughly 350,000 distinct CDR3 sequences, 25% to 30% of which are singletons, and approximately 15% rests with the top ten. The source material was PBMCs or a T cell subset sorted from them (not recorded which). The source of these receptors is an adult woman who had mild COVID-19 (a few samples of this study predate the infection). Cell type and time point are not known.

There are a few counts of this clonotype. CDR3 sequence: CASRETSGFGNEQFF. DNA of the CDR3: TGTGCCAGCCGGGAGACTAGCGGGTTCGGCAATGAGCAGTTCTTC. The J gene is TRBJ2-1, the V gene TRBV6-5; 10 bases are a match to TRBD2. Germline CDR1 and CDR2: MNHEY and SVGAGI. There are 15 residues in the CDR3. J was trimmed by 6 bases and V by 8 bases; bases with no gene match: 10.

The chain has TRBV7-2 and TRBJ2-1; D is perhaps TRBD1 (5 bases). CDR1 SGHTA and CDR2 FQGNSA come from the germline V gene. There are 15 residues in the CDR3. V was trimmed by 4 bases and J by 4 bases, leaving 14 bases between them. Written as DNA, the CDR3 is TGTGCCAGCAGCTCGGTCCAGGGAAATTACAATGAGCAGTTCTTC. Amino acid sequence: CASSSVQGNYNEQFF.

This clonotype was seen a few times. The genes are TRBV5-1 and TRBJ2-1; 7 bases fit TRBD2. The CDR3 runs 14 residues. Germline CDR1 reads SGHRS; CDR2 reads YFSETQ. The J segment lost 6 bases and the V segment lost 0 bases, leaving 3 bases of the junction unmatched. CDR3 protein: CASSLGGGTNEQFF. CDR3 in DNA: TGCGCCAGCAGCTTGGGCGGGGGAACCAATGAGCAGTTCTTC.

This clonotype was picked up a small number of times. J is TRBJ2-5 and V is TRBV5-1, with a weak D call TRBD2 (5 bases). This CDR3 is 16 amino acids long. With 2 bases removed from V and 1 base from J, the gap between germline ends came to 15 bases. Per germline, CDR1 SGHRS and CDR2 YFSETQ. The CDR3 sequence is CASSFRSGLGQETQYF. CDR3 sequence (DNA): TGCGCCAGCAGCTTTCGCAGCGGACTGGGCCAAGAGACCCAGTACTTC. Using reference TRBV5-1 and TRBJ2-5 for the parts outside the CDR3, the full variable domain is KAGVTQTPRYLIKTRGQQVTLSCSPISGHRSVSWYQQTPGQGLQFLFEYFSETQRNKGNFPGRFSGRQFSNSRSEMNVSTLELGDSALYLCASSFRSGLGQETQYFGPGTRLLVL.

This chain links TRBV19 with TRBJ2-5; TRBD2 might be the D (5 bases). The CDR3 covers 14 residues. The V end was cut by 4 bases, the J end by 1 base, with 10 bases between. Germline lookup yields CDR1 LNHDA and CDR2 SQIVND (reference sequence). CDR3 sequence reads: CASSNRLPQETQYF. In nucleotides, the CDR3 is TGTGCCAGTAGTAACCGACTACCCCAAGAGACCCAGTACTTC.

This chain uses TRBV4-3 with TRBJ2-7; 7 bases match TRBD1. V shed 2 bases and J 4 bases; nucleotides not matched to a gene: 11. Germline CDR1 reads LGHNA; CDR2 reads YSLEER. CDR3 length: 16 residues. The CDR3 sequence: CASSQRVGDRVYEQYF. The CDR3 bases are TGCGCCAGCAGCCAACGGGTCGGTGACAGGGTTTACGAGCAGTACTTC.

The chain uses TRBV25-1 and TRBJ1-2; D gene ambiguous. The V gene's germline CDR1 is MGHDK and CDR2 SYGVNS. The CDR3 runs to 14 residues. V dropped 5 bases and J dropped 7 bases, with 17 bases sitting between them. CDR3 DNA: TGTGCCAGCAGTTTCCCGCTCTTCGTTATTGGCTACACCTTC. Its translation: CASSFPLFVIGYTF.

The CDR3 loop reads CASSDRVGQYF. CDR3 DNA sequence: TGTGCCAGCAGTGACAGGGTAGGGCAGTACTTC. This sequence joins TRBV2 and TRBJ2-7; TRBD1 might be the D (5 bases). The CDR3 consists of 11 residues. In germline, CDR1 is SNHLY, CDR2 FYNNEI. V dropped 3 bases and J dropped 9 bases, with 9 bases sitting between them.